This T cell receptor (beta chain) was captured in a study of blood T cell repertoires in COVID-19. Study in general: COVID-19 samples, acute and convalescent, were from the United States, Italy and Spain. In each case, the material was cDNA or gDNA derived from T cells, B-cell-depleted T cells, or PBMCs.

Data came from immunoSEQ multiplex PCR; TCRdb stores just in-frame clones and leaves some out. The sample consists of about 260,000 clones, about 85% of them appearing once. This clone has a single count. The CDR3 contains 18 residues. Germline V lookup: CDR1 GTSNPN, CDR2 SVGIG (reference sequence). The V end lost 0 bases, the J end lost 5 bases, and 20 bases lay between the germline ends. The chain joins TRBV30 to TRBJ1-6, with D unclear. The sample consisted of peripheral blood. The TCR comes from a human donor in a cohort sampled during active COVID-19. DNA for the CDR3: TGTGCCTGGAGTGTAGGTCGGAACCCTTCTACTAATAATTCACCCCTCCACTTT. Its translation: CAWSVGRNPSTNNSPLHF.